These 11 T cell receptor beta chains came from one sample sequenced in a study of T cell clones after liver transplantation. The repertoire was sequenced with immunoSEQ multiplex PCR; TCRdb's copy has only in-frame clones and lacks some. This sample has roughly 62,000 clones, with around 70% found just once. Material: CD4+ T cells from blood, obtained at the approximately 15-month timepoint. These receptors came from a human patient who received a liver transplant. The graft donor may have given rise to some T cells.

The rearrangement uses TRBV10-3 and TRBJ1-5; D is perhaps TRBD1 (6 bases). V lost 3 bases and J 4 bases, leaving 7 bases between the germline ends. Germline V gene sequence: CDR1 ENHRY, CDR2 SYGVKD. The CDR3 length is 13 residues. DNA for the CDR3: TGTGCCATCAGTGAACAGGGAAATCAGCCCCAGCATTTT. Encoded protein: CAISEQGNQPQHF.

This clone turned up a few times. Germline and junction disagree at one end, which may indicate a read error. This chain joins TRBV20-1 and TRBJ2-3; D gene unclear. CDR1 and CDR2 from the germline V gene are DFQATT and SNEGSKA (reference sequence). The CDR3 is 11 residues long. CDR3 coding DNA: TGCAGTGCTGTGGTTGGTGATAAGCAGTATTTT. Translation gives CSAVVGDKQYF.

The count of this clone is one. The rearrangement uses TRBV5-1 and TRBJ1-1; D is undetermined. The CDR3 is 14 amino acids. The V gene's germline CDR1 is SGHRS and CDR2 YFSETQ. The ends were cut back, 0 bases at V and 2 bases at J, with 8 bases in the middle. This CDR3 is CASSLDSANTEAFF. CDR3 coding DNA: TGCGCCAGCAGCTTGGACAGCGCTAACACTGAAGCTTTCTTT.

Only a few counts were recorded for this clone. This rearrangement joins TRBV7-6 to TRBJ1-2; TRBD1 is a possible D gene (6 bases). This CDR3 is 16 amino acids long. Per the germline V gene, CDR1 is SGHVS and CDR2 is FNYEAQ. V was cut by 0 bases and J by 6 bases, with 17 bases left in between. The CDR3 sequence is CASSLAGGQGGHGYTF. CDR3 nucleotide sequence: TGTGCCAGCAGCTTAGCTGGGGGGCAGGGTGGTCATGGCTACACCTTC.

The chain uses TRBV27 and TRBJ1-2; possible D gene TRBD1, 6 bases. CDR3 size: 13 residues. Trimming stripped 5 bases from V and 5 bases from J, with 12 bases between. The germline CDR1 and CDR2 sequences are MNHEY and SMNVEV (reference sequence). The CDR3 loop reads CASSPRDMYGYTF. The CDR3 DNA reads TGTGCCAGCAGTCCGAGGGACATGTATGGCTACACCTTC.

CDR3 loop: CASSQTPGLAGDTQYF. The CDR3 nucleotides read TGCGCCAGCAGCCAAACCCCGGGACTAGCAGGAGATACGCAGTATTTT. This sequence joins TRBV5-1 and TRBJ2-3; 9 positions agree with TRBD2. CDR3 size: 16 residues. Trimming cost V 4 bases and J 5 bases; bases outside gene matches: 11. The germline V gene encodes CDR1 SGHRS and CDR2 YFSETQ. The full variable domain, rest sourced from reference TRBV5-1 and TRBJ2-3, is KAGVTQTPRYLIKTRGQQVTLSCSPISGHRSVSWYQQTPGQGLQFLFEYFSETQRNKGNFPGRFSGRQFSNSRSEMNVSTLELGDSALYLCASSQTPGLAGDTQYFGPGTRLTVL.

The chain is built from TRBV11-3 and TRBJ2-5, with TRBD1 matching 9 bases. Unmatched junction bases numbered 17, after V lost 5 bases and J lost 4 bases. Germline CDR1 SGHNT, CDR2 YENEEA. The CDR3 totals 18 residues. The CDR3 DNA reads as TGTGCCAGCAGCCTAGGGACAGGGAATTTCAAGGCCCCAGAGACCCAGTACTTC. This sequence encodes CASSLGTGNFKAPETQYF. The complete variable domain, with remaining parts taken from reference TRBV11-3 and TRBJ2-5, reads EAGVVQSPRYKIIEKKQPVAFWCNPISGHNTLYWYLQNLGQGPELLIRYENEEAVDDSQLPKDRFSAERLKGVDSTLKIQPAELGDSAVYLCASSLGTGNFKAPETQYFGPGTRLLVL.

This chain's CDR3 is CASSQGQGIEQYF. DNA of the CDR3: TGTGCCAGCAGCCAGGGACAGGGGATCGAGCAGTACTTC. V usage is TRBV6-6 and J usage is TRBJ2-7; TRBD1 matches 10 bases. The CDR3 is 13 amino acids. Germline lookup yields CDR1 MNHNY and CDR2 SVGAGI (reference sequence). The trim removed 6 bases at V and 6 bases at J, leaving 5 bases unmatched.

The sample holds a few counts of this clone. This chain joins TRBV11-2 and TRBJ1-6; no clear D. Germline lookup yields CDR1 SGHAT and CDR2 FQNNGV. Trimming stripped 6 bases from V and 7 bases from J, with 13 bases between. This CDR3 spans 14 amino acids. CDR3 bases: TGTGCCAGCAGGCAAACTACAGCGAATTCACCCCTCCACTTT. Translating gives CASRQTTANSPLHF. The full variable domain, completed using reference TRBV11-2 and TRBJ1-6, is EAGVAQSPRYKIIEKRQSVAFWCNPISGHATLYWYQQILGQGPKLLIQFQNNGVVDDSQLPKDRFSAERLKGVDSTLKIQPAKLEDSAVYLCASRQTTANSPLHFGNGTRLTVT.

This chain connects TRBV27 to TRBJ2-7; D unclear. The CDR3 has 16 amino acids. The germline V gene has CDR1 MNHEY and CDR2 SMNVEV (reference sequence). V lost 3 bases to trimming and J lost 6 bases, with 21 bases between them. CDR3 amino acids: CASSFLLLGRPGEQYF. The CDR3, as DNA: TGTGCCAGCAGTTTCTTACTTTTGGGCAGGCCGGGCGAGCAGTACTTC.

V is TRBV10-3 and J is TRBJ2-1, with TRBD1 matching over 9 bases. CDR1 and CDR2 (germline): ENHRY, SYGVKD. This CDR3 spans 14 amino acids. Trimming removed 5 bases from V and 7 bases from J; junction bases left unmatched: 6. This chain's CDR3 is CAISNRGQGNEQFF. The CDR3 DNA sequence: TGTGCCATCAGTAACAGGGGGCAGGGTAATGAGCAGTTCTTC.